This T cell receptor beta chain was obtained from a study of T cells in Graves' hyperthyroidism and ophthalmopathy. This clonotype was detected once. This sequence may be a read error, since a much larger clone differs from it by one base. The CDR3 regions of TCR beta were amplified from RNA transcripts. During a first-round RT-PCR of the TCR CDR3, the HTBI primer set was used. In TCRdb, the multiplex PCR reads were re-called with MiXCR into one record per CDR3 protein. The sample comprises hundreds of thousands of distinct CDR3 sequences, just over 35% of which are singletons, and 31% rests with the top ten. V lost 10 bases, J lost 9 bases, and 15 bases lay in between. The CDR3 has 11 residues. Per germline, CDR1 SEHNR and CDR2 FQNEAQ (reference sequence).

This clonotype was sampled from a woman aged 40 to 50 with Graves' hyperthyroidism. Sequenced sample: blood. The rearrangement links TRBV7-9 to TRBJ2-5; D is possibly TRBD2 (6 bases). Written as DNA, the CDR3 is TGTGCCACCGCGTATGGGGAGGCCCAGTACTTC. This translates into CATAYGEAQYF.